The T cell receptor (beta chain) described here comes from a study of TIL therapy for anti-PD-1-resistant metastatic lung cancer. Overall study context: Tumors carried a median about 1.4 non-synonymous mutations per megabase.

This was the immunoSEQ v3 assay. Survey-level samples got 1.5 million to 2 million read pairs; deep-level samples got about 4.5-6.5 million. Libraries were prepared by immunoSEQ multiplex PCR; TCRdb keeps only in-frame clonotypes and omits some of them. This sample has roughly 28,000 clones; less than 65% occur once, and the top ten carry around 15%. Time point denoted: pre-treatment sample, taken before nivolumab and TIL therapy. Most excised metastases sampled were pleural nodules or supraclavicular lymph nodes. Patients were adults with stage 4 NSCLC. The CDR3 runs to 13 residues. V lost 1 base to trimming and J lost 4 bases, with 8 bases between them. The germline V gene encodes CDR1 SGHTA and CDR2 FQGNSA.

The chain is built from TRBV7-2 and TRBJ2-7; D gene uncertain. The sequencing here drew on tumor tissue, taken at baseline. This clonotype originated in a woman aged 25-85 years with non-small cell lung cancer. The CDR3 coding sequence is TGTGCCAGCAGCTTAGATCGGCGTTACGAGCAGTACTTC. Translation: CASSLDRRYEQYF.